The subject of this entry is one T cell receptor beta chain. This record belongs to a study of blood T cell repertoires in COVID-19. Under the authors' procedure: Cell counts per sample came from amplifying reference gene primers. Generated by immunoSEQ multiplex PCR, the TCRdb table keeps only in-frame clones and is missing some. V and J calls and clone size are as listed in that table; D and trimming were resolved from the DNA. The table has about 150,000 clones, 80% to 90% seen once. V was trimmed by 3 bases and J by 4 bases, leaving 9 bases between them. Germline CDR1 and CDR2: LNHDA and SQIVND (reference sequence). The CDR3 covers 13 residues.

Material: peripheral blood. The chain has TRBV19 and TRBJ1-2; weak D call: TRBD1 (5 bases). The clonotype originates from a woman in her 50s with acute or convalescent COVID-19. The CDR3 spells CASSIGTVYGYTF. The CDR3 DNA sequence: TGTGCCAGTAGTATCGGGACTGTCTATGGCTACACCTTC.